This entry is about one T cell receptor beta chain. Antigen: not known. CDR1 is MNHNS, CDR2 SASEGT, per germline. V trimming: 6 bases; J trimming: 6 bases; junction bases outside the gene matches: 10. The CDR3 consists of 15 residues. These data are taken from a study of cytomegalovirus exposure and HLA in healthy donors. As for the study in general: Earlier sequencing of 200 million or so T cells yielded 95 million to 120 million unique TCR beta sequences.

With 60 Vbeta and 13 Jbeta primers, the PCR was carried out. This table comes from immunoSEQ multiplex PCR, and its TCRdb copy is limited to in-frame clones, with some not included. Its listing shows about 130,000 clones. Points from the study as a whole: A highly shared variant cluster was judged a likely technical artifact. Association of approximately 16,000 TCR beta sequences with HLA alleles was found at 0.05 false discovery rate in a later analysis. Prior analysis indicated that the majority of TCR beta V segments exhibited productivity approximately 87% or approximately 30% of the time.

The sequence was collected from a woman aged 55-75 years in good health and CMV-seronegative. The chain joins TRBV6-1 to TRBJ2-2; 7 nucleotides line up with TRBD1. Sequencing was carried out using PBMCs. CDR3 bases: TGTGCCAGCAGCCACGACAGGGCGCCGGCCGGGGAGCTGTTTTTT. Translation gives CASSHDRAPAGELFF.